The entry that follows covers one T cell receptor (beta chain) sequence. What it recognizes is unknown. The PCR was carried out with 60 Vbeta primers and 13 Jbeta primers. Produced via immunoSEQ multiplex PCR; TCRdb's table is partial and in-frame only. Of under 150,000 clones listed, around 72% are singletons. This specimen comes from a study of cytomegalovirus exposure and HLA in healthy donors. Study overall: Inside one of the first data releases sat 80 million to 95 million unique TCRs taken from HLA-typed donors.

General study points: When analyzed later, a missense DCLRE1C variant was found to be linked to TCR beta V- and J-gene trimming. The classifier reportedly diagnosed cytomegalovirus status with high sensitivity and specificity. It is likely that the observed cluster of highly shared sequence variants was a sequencing artifact.

This TCR was sampled from a man aged 35 to 55 in good health and CMV-seronegative. The sequencing sample was made of PBMCs.

This chain's CDR3 is CASSLRGSGGTDTQYF. CDR3 DNA: TGTGCCAGCAGCCTCCGGGGTAGCGGGGGCACAGATACGCAGTATTTT. This chain uses TRBV9 with TRBJ2-3; TRBD2 agrees at 8 bases. The CDR3 is 16 amino acids. Trimming at V came to 4 bases and at J to 1 base, leaving 8 bases not matched to a gene. CDR1 is SGDLS and CDR2 is YYNGEE in the germline V gene.